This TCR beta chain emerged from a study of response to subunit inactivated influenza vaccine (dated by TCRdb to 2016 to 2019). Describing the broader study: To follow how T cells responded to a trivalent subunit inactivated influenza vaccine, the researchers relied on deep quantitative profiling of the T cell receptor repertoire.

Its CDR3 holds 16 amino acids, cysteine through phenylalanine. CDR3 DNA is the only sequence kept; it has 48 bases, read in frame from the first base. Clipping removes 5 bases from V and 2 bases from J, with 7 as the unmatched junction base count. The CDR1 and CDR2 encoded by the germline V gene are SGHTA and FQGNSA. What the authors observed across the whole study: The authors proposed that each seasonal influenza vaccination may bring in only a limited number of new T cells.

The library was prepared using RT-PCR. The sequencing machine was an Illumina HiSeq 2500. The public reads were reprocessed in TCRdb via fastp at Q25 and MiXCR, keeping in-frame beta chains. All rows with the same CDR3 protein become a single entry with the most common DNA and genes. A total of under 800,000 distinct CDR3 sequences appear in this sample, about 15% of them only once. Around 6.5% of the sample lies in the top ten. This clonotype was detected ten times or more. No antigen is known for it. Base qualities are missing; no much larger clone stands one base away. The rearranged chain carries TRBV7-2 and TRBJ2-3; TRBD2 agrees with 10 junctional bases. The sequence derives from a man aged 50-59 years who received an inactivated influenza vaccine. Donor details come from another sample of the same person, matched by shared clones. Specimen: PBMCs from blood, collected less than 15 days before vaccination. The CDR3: CASSTPSGSFTDTQYF. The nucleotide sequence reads TGTGCCAGCAGCACGCCTAGCGGGAGCTTCACAGATACGCAGTATTTT.